This T cell receptor (beta chain) was found in a study of Siglec-9 on CD8 T cells in melanoma (dated by TCRdb to between 2019 and 2020). Some background on the complete study: The study examined the expression of Siglec-9 on CD8+ T cells and how Siglec-9 regulates T cells within the melanoma tumor microenvironment.

The method behind the library was the immunoSEQ multiplex PCR assay. TCRdb mirrors the immuneACCESS table, restricted to in-frame sequences. Some clones are absent from its copies; in checked studies, under half trace to an unresolved V gene, and the reason for the others is unknown. The table for this sample lists about 36,000 clones; around 82% of them were counted only once. The ten largest clones add up to around 1.7% of the sample. Compared with germline, V lacks 3 bases and J lacks 3 bases; bases without a gene match: 3. As encoded in the germline V gene, CDR1 is MRHNA while CDR2 is SNTAGT. Taken from cysteine to phenylalanine, the CDR3 has 15 residues. Only the CDR3 DNA stays, 45 bases, in frame from base 1. Overall study outcomes, separate from this receptor: An effector memory CD8+ T-cell subset that appeared to accumulate within melanoma tumors was reported to be marked and regulated by Siglec-9.

There are a few counts of this clone. No antigen is known for it. No quality values exist for individual bases; no much larger clone is one base distant. This TCR came from a human donor in good health. This receptor chain uses TRBV6-4 and TRBJ2-3, with 10 central nucleotides matching TRBD2. Sequencing was performed on Siglec-9- CD8+ T cells sorted from blood. The cell subset or site label, as the study defines it: CD8 T cells lacking Siglec-9. The CDR3: CASSELAGSTDTQYF. The nucleotide sequence reads TGTGCCAGCAGTGAACTAGCGGGATCGACAGATACGCAGTATTTT.